These 20 T cell receptor beta chains share one sample of origin, sequenced in a study of T-cell reconstitution after alpha-beta-depleted transplantation in children (dated by TCRdb to 2016 to 2017). The meaning of the sample's treatment or condition label: allogeneic hematopoietic cell transplantation with graft depleted of TCRalphabeta T cells and CD19 B cells. Libraries were built with PCR. This sample was sequenced with an Illumina HiSeq 2500. TCR libraries were prepared with molecular barcoding, using unique molecular identifiers to normalize TCRbeta repertoire quantification. TCRdb reanalyzed the raw reads on its own, using fastp at Q25 for trimming and MiXCR for clone calling, and kept in-frame beta chains. Entries that share a CDR3 protein sequence are merged under the most common genes and DNA. The sample table contains approximately 980,000 distinct CDR3 sequences; only one count was recorded for roughly 29% of them. The ten top clones hold over 25% of the sample.

Sequenced material: PBMCs, mostly from graft donor cells, taken 360 days after TCRalphabeta/CD19-depleted stem cell transplant. The receptors shown here come from a boy younger than two who had a stem cell transplant for SCID, so the T cells may come from the graft donor.

This clonotype was recorded a few times. The V call is TRBV20-1, the J call TRBJ1-2, with 7 bases aligning to TRBD1. Germline assignment: CDR1 DFQATT and CDR2 SNEGSKA (reference sequence). CDR3 size: 11 residues. Trimming removed 7 bases from V and 10 bases from J; junction bases left unmatched: 9. The CDR3 loop is CSGPTGTVYTF. In DNA, the CDR3 is TGCAGTGGTCCGACAGGGACGGTCTACACCTTC.

The chain joins TRBV3-1 to TRBJ1-1, with 7 bases that match TRBD1. The CDR3 is 15 residues long. CDR1 LGHDT and CDR2 YNNKEL come from the germline V gene (reference sequence). Germline trimming cut 0 bases from V and 1 base from J; bases unmatched to any gene: 2. The CDR3 here is CASSQDRTGNTEAFF. CDR3 bases: TGTGCCAGCAGCCAAGACCGGACAGGGAACACTGAAGCTTTCTTT.

J is TRBJ2-3 and V is TRBV11-2, with 7 bases matching TRBD1. Germline assignment: CDR1 SGHAT and CDR2 FQNNGV. Trimming took 5 bases from V and 3 from J; bases not matched to a gene: 8. This CDR3 is 15 amino acids long. The CDR3 DNA is TGTGCCAGCAGCCCACTAGGACAGGAAACAGATACGCAGTATTTT. Translation gives CASSPLGQETDTQYF.

The chain is built from TRBV12-3 or TRBV12-4 and TRBJ2-2; 11 bases map to TRBD2. With 3 bases clipped from V and 4 bases from J, the junction kept 10 bases outside the gene matches. The CDR3 contains 18 residues. CDR3 DNA sequence: TGTGCCAGCAGTTTTTCCTTAGCGGGGGGGCCGGGCACCGGGGAGCTGTTTTTT. It specifies CASSFSLAGGPGTGELFF.

The chain links TRBV3-1 to TRBJ1-1; D not certain. The CDR3 totals 15 residues. Germline V lookup: CDR1 LGHDT, CDR2 YNNKEL (reference sequence). Trimming removed 5 bases from V and 0 bases from J, with 13 bases in between. The chain's CDR3 is CASSIQPLLNTEAFF. CDR3 coding DNA: TGTGCCAGCAGCATACAGCCCCTATTGAACACTGAAGCTTTCTTT. Based on the CDR3 plus reference TRBV3-1 and TRBJ1-1, the full variable domain is DTAVSQTPKYLVTQMGNDKSIKCEQNLGHDTMYWYKQDSKKFLKIMFSYNNKELIINETVPNRFSPKSPDKAHLNLHINSLELGDSAVYFCASSIQPLLNTEAFFGQGTRLTVV.

About this clonotype itself: This could be a read error, since a much larger clone is one nucleotide away. The chain recombines TRBV2 with TRBJ2-7, with D possibly called TRBD1 or TRBD2 (5 bases each). CDR1 is SNHLY and CDR2 is FYNNEI in the germline V gene. The germline V and J ends were trimmed by 10 bases and 7 bases, with 11 bases remaining between them. This CDR3 region has 10 residues. CDR3: CAIGAWEQYF. The CDR3 DNA sequence: TGTGCCATCGGGGCGTGGGAGCAGTACTTC.

This clonotype has only a few counts. The chain links TRBV5-1 to TRBJ2-5; D ambiguous. Germline-derived CDR1 and CDR2 are SGHRS and YFSETQ. The CDR3 sequence is 15 residues long. Between the trimmed V and J ends, which lost 0 bases and 1 base, there was a span of 10 bases. The CDR3 DNA reads TGCGCCAGCAGCTTGGGACGGCCGGGCCAAGAGACCCAGTACTTC. Protein sequence: CASSLGRPGQETQYF.

The V gene is TRBV15, the J gene TRBJ2-5; 11 bases fit TRBD1. Germline V CDR1 and CDR2: LNHNV, YYDKDF (reference sequence). CDR3 length: 17 amino acids. V dropped 0 bases and J dropped 5; count of bases not matched to a gene: 8. The CDR3 loop is CATSRDPRTGGKETQYF. The CDR3 bases are TGTGCCACCAGCAGAGACCCACGGACAGGGGGCAAGGAGACCCAGTACTTC.

This chain links TRBV6-2 or TRBV6-3 with TRBJ1-4, with D unresolved. Trimming took 4 bases from V and 11 from J, leaving 8 bases between them. Per germline, CDR1 MNHEY and CDR2 SVGEGT. The CDR3 length is 11 residues. CDR3 in DNA: TGTGCCAGCAGTTCAAACCGTAAACTGTTTTTT. The encoded protein is CASSSNRKLFF.

The CDR3 DNA follows: TGCGCCAGCAGCCCTTTATCACGACAGGTCAACACTGAAGCTTTCTTT. Its protein product is CASSPLSRQVNTEAFF. The V gene is TRBV5-1, the J gene TRBJ1-1; tentative D call: TRBD1 (6 bases). This CDR3 contains 16 residues. The V end was cut by 4 bases, the J end by 2 bases, with 18 bases between. Germline CDR1 and CDR2: SGHRS and YFSETQ.

The chain uses TRBV18 and TRBJ2-2; D is unresolved. Per germline, CDR1 KGHSH and CDR2 LQKENI. Trimming cost V 4 bases and J 5 bases, with 20 bases left between them. The CDR3 spans 17 residues. CDR3 amino acids: CASSQISPRGSTGELFF. CDR3 sequence (DNA): TGTGCCAGCTCACAAATCTCGCCTAGAGGATCTACCGGGGAGCTGTTTTTT.

The V and J genes are TRBV3-1 and TRBJ2-1, with a possible D match to TRBD1 (5 bases). V shed 11 bases and J shed 2 bases, with 19 bases lying between them. Germline CDR1 LGHDT, CDR2 YNNKEL (reference sequence). The CDR3 is made up of 15 amino acids. The CDR3 sequence is CASSQEGVPYNEQFF. The CDR3 coding sequence is TGTGCCTCCAGCCAAGAAGGGGTACCCTACAATGAGCAGTTCTTC.

The chain recombines TRBV24-1 with TRBJ2-3, with D perhaps TRBD1 (6 bases). Germline CDR1 reads KGHDR; CDR2 reads SFDVKD. The CDR3 spans 13 residues. Trimming pared 5 bases from V and 3 bases from J, leaving 8 bases between. The chain's CDR3 is CATSARGTDTQYF. The CDR3 coding sequence is TGTGCCACCAGTGCCAGGGGAACAGATACGCAGTATTTT.

The chain links TRBV27 to TRBJ2-5; D is unclear. V shed 3 bases and J shed 3 bases, with 8 bases lying between them. The V gene's germline CDR1 is MNHEY and CDR2 SMNVEV (reference sequence). The CDR3 has 13 amino acids. In DNA, the CDR3 is TGTGCCAGCAGTTTCATTCCCGAAGAGACCCAGTACTTC. It translates to CASSFIPEETQYF.

V and J are TRBV6-5 and TRBJ2-5, with TRBD1 matching over 8 bases. V was pared by 2 bases and J by 5 bases, with 7 bases of the junction left unmatched. Germline CDR1 and CDR2: MNHEY and SVGAGI. The CDR3 length is 15 residues. CDR3 coding DNA: TGTGCCAGCAGTTACCTCGGACAGGGAAGGGAGACCCAGTACTTC. It codes for CASSYLGQGRETQYF.

This clonotype has just a few counts. DNA for the CDR3: TGTGCCAGCAGCTTCGAGGCGAGGGGTACAGATACGCAGTATTTT. It encodes CASSFEARGTDTQYF. This chain uses TRBV28 with TRBJ2-3; the D call may be TRBD1 or TRBD2 (5 bases each). The CDR3 covers 15 residues. Trimming removed 6 bases from V and 3 bases from J, with 16 bases in between. CDR1 MDHEN and CDR2 SYDVKM come from the germline V gene.

This clonotype came up a few times. The chain links TRBV5-6 to TRBJ1-2; D possibly corresponds to TRBD1 (6 bases). V lost 6 bases and J lost 3, with 18 bases in between. Germline-derived CDR1 and CDR2 are SGHDT and YYEEEE. The CDR3 has 15 residues. Here the CDR3 DNA reads TGTGCCAGCACCGGGACTTTCCGGGGGCACTATGGCTACACCTTC. Its translation is CASTGTFRGHYGYTF.

V gene TRBV20-1 combines with J gene TRBJ1-1; D call uncertain. V was shortened by 1 base and J by 0 bases, with 6 bases between the two germline ends. Germline values: CDR1 DFQATT, CDR2 SNEGSKA (reference sequence). The CDR3 runs to 13 residues. This CDR3 reads CSARGHMNTEAFF. CDR3 nucleotides: TGCAGTGCTAGAGGTCACATGAACACTGAAGCTTTCTTT.

The rearrangement links TRBV29-1 to TRBJ2-7; D is undetermined. The CDR3 runs 12 residues. Trimming stripped 4 bases from V and 0 bases from J, with 7 bases between. The germline CDR1 and CDR2 sequences are SQVTM and ANQGSEA. The chain's CDR3 is CSVVSSSYEQYF. CDR3 DNA: TGCAGCGTTGTATCTAGCTCCTACGAGCAGTACTTC.

This clonotype was recorded only once. This sequence joins TRBV2 and TRBJ1-2; TRBD1 matches at 10 bases. Per the germline V gene, CDR1 is SNHLY and CDR2 is FYNNEI. V shed 10 bases, J shed 7 bases, and the junction held 6 bases outside the gene matches. The length of the CDR3 is 12 residues. The CDR3 DNA sequence: TGTGCCACCAAGGGACAGGGGAGTGGCTACACCTTC. Translating gives CATKGQGSGYTF.